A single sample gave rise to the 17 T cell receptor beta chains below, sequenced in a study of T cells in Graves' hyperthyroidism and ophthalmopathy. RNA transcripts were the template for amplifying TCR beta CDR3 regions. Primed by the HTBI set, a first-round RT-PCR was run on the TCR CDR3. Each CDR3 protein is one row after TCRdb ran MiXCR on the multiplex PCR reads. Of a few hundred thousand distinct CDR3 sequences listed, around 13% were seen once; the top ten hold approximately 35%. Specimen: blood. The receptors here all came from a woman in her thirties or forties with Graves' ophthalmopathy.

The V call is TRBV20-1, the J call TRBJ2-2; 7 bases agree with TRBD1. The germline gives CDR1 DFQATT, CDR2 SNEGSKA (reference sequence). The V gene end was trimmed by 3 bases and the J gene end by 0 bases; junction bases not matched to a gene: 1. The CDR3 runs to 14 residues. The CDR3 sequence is CSASQGANTGELFF. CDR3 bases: TGCAGTGCTAGCCAGGGGGCGAACACCGGGGAGCTGTTTTTT.

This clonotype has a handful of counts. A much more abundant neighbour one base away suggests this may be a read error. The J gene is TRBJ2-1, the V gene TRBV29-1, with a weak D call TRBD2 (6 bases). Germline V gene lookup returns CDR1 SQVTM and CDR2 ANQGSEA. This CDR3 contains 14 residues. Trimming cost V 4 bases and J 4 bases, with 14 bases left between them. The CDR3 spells CSVARLGSYNEQFF. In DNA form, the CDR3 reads TGCAGCGTTGCCCGACTAGGATCATACAATGAGCAGTTCTTC.

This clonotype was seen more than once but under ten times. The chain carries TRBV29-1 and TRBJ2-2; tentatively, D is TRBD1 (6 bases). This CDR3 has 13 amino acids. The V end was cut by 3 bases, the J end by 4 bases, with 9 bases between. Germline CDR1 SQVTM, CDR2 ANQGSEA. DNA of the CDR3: TGCAGCGTTGAGGGGACACGCACCGGGGAGCTGTTTTTT. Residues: CSVEGTRTGELFF.

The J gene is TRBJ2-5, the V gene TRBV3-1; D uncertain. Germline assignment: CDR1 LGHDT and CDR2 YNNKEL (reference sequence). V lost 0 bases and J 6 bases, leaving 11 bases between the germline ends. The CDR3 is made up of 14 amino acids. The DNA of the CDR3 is TGTGCCAGCAGCCAAGATCGGGTCTCCAAGACCCAGTACTTC. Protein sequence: CASSQDRVSKTQYF.

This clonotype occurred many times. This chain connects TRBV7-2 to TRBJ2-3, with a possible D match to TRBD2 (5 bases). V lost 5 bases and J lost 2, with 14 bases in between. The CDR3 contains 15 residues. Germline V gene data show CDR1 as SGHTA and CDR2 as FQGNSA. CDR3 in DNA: TGTGCCAGCAGCCCAGATATCGGGATCACAGATACGCAGTATTTT. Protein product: CASSPDIGITDTQYF.

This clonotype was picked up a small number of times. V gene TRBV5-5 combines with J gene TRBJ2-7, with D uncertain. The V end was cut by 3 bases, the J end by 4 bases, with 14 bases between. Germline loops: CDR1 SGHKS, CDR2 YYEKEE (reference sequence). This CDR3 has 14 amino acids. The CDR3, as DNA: TGTGCCAGCAGCTCCCCGGTGGTGGTATACGAGCAGTACTTC. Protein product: CASSSPVVVYEQYF.

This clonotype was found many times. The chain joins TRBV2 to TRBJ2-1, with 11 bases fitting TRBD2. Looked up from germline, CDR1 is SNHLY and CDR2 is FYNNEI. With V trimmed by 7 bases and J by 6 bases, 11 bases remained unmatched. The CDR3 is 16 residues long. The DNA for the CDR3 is TGTGCCAGCACCTCTGGGGGGCTAGCGGGGGGCAATGAGCAGTTCTTC. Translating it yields CASTSGGLAGGNEQFF.

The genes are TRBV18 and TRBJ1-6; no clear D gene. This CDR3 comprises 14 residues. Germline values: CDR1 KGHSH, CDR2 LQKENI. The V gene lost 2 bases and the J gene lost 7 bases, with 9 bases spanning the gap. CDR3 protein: CASSPVTTNSPLHF. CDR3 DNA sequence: TGTGCCAGCTCACCAGTGACCACGAATTCACCCCTCCACTTT.

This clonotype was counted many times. CDR3 sequence: CASRSGTRSLETQYF. The CDR3 coding sequence is TGTGCCAGCAGATCCGGGACTAGATCATTGGAGACCCAGTACTTC. The chain employs TRBV7-2 and TRBJ2-5, with 8 bases aligning to TRBD2. The CDR3 extends over 15 amino acids. Trimming removed 6 bases from V and 5 bases from J; junction bases left unmatched: 11. In germline, CDR1 is SGHTA, CDR2 FQGNSA.

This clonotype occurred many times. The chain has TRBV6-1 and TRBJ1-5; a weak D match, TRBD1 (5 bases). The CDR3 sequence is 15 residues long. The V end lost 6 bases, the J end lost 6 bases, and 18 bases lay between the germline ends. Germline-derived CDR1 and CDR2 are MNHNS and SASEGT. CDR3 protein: CASRGDRGMGQPQHF. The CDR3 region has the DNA TGTGCCAGCAGAGGGGACCGCGGAATGGGTCAGCCCCAGCATTTT.

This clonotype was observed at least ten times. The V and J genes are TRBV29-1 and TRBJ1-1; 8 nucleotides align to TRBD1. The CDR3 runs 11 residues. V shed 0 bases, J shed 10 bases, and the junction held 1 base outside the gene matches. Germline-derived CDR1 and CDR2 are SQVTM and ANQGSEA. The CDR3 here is CSVEEGQGAFF. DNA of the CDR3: TGCAGCGTTGAAGAAGGACAGGGAGCTTTCTTT.

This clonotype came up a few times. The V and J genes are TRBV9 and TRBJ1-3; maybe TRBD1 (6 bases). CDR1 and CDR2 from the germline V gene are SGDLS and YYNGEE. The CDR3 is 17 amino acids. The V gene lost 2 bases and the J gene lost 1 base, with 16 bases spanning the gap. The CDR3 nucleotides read TGTGCCAGCAGCGTCGATCAGGGGCAACGTTCTGGAAACACCATATATTTT. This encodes CASSVDQGQRSGNTIYF.

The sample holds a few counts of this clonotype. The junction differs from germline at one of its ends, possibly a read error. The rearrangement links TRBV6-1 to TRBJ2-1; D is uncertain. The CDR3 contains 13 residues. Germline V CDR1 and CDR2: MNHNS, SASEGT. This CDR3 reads CASTPGSYNGQFF. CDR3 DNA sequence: TGTGCCAGCACCCCGGGCTCCTACAATGGGCAGTTCTTC.

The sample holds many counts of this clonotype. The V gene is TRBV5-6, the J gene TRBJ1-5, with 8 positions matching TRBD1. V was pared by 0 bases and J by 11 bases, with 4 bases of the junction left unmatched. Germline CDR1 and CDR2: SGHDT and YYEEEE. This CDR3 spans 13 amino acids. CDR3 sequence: CASSLGPGQAQHF. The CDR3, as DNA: TGTGCCAGCAGCTTGGGTCCGGGACAGGCCCAGCATTTT.

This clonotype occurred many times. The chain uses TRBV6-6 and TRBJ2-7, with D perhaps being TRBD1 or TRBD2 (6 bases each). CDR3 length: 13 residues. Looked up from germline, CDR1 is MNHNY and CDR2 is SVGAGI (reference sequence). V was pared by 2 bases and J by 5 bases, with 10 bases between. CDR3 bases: TGTGCCAGCAGTTACGGGGGGCTTCACGAGCAGTACTTC. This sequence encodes CASSYGGLHEQYF.

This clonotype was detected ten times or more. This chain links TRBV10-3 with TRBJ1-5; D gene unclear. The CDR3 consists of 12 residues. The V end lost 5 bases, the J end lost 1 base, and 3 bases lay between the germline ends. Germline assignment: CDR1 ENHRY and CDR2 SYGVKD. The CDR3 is CAISSSNQPQHF. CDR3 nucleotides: TGTGCCATCAGTTCAAGCAATCAGCCCCAGCATTTT.

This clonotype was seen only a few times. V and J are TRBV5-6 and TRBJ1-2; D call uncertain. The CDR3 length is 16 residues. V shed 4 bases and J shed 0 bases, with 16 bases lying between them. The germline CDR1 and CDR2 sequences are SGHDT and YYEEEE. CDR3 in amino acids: CASSLMLGRANYGYTF. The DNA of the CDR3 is TGTGCCAGCAGCCTAATGCTGGGCCGGGCTAACTATGGCTACACCTTC.